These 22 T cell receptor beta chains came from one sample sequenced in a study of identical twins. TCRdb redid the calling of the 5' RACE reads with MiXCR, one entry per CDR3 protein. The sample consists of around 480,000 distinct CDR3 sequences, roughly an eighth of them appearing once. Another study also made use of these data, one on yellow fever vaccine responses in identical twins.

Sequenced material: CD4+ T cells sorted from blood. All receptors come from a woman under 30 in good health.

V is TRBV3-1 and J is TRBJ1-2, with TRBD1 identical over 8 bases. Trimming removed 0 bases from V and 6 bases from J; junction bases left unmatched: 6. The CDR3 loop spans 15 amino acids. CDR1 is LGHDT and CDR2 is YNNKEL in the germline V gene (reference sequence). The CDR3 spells CASSQDFQGAHGYTF. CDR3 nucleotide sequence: TGTGCCAGCAGCCAAGATTTCCAGGGGGCTCATGGCTACACCTTC.

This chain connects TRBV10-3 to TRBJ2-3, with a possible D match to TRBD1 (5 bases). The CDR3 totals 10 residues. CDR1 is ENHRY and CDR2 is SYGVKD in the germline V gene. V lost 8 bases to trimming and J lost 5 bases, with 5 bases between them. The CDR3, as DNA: TGTGCCATCGGACAAGATACGCAGTATTTT. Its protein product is CAIGQDTQYF.

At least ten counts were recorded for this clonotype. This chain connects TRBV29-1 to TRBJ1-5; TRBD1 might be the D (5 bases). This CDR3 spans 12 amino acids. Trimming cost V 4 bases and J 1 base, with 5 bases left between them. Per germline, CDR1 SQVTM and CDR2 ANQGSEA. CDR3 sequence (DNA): TGCAGCGTTGGGGGGAGCAATCAGCCCCAGCATTTT. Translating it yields CSVGGSNQPQHF.

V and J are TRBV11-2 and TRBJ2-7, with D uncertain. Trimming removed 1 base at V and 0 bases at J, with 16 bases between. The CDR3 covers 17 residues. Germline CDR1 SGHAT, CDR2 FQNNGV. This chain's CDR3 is CASSLGLGSASSYEQYF. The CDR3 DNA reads TGTGCCAGCAGCTTAGGATTGGGAAGCGCCAGCTCCTACGAGCAGTACTTC.

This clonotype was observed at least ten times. CDR3 DNA sequence: TGCAGCTTGGGACAGGCGGAGACCCAGTACTTC. Protein sequence: CSLGQAETQYF. The V call is TRBV29-1, the J call TRBJ2-5, with TRBD1 matching 8 bases. V gave up 8 bases and J gave up 5 bases; unmatched junction bases: 4. The CDR3 runs 11 residues. The V gene's germline CDR1 is SQVTM and CDR2 ANQGSEA. Filled out from reference TRBV29-1 and TRBJ2-5, the complete variable domain reads SAVISQKPSRDICQRGTSLTIQCQVDSQVTMMFWYRQQPGQSLTLIATANQGSEATYESGFVIDKFPISRPNLTFSTLTVSNMSPEDSSIYLCSLGQAETQYFGPGTRLLVL.

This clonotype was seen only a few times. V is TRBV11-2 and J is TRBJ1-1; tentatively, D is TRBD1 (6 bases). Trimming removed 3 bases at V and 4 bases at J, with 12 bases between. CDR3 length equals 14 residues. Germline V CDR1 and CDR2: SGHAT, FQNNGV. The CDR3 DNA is TGTGCCAGCAGCTTCCCGCGAGGGGGCACTGAAGCTTTCTTT. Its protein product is CASSFPRGGTEAFF.

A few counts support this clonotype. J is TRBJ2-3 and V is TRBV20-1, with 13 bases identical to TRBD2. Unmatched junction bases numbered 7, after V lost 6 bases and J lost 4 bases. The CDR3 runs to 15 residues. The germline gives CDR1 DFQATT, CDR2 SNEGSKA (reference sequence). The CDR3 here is CSAGLAGLPPDTQYF. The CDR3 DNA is TGCAGTGCGGGACTAGCGGGACTCCCCCCAGATACGCAGTATTTT.

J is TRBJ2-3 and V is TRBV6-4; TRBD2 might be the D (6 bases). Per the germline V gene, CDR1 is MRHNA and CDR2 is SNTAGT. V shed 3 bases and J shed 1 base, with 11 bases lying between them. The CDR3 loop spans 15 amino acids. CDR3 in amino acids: CASSEESSGTDTQYF. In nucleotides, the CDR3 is TGTGCCAGCAGTGAAGAGTCTAGCGGCACAGATACGCAGTATTTT.

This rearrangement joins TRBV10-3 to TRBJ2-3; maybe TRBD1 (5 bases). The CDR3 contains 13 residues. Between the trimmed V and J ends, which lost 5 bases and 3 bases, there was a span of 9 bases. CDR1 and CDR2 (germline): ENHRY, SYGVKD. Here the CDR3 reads CAISSGLTDTQYF. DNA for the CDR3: TGTGCCATCAGTTCAGGGTTAACAGATACGCAGTATTTT.

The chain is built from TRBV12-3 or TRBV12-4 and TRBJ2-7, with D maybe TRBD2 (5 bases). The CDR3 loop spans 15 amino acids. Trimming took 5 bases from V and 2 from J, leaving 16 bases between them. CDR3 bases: TGTGCCAGCAGTCGATCGAGAGGGCGAGCCTACGAGCAGTACTTC. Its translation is CASSRSRGRAYEQYF.

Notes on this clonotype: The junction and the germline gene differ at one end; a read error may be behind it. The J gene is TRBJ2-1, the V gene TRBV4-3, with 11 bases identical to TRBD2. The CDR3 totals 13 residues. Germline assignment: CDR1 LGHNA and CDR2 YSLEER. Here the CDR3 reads CASSQGLAGGLHF. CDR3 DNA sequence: TGCGCCAGCAGCCAAGGCCTAGCGGGAGGATTGCACTTC.

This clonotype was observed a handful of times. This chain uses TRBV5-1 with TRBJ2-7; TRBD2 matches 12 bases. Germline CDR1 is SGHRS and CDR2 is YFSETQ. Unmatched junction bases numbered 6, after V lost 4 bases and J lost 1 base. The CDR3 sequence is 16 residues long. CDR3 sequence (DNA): TGCGCCAGCAGCCGAACGACTAGCGGGAGTTCCTACGAGCAGTACTTC. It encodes CASSRTTSGSSYEQYF.

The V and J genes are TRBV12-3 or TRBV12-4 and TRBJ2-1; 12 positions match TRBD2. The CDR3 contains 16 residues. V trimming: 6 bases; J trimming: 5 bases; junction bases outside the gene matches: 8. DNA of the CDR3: TGTGCCAGCAGACAAAGACTAGCGGGGGACCACAATGAGCAGTTCTTC. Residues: CASRQRLAGDHNEQFF.

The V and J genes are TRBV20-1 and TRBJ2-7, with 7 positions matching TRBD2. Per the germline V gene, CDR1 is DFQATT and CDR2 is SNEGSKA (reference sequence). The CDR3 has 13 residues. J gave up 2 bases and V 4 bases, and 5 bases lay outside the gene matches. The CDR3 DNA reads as TGCAGTGCTAAGGTGGCGGGAGCCTACGAGCAGTACTTC. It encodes CSAKVAGAYEQYF.

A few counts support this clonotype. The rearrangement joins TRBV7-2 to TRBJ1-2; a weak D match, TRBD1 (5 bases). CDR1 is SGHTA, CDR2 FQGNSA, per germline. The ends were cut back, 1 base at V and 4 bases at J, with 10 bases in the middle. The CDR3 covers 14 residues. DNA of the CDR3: TGTGCCAGCAGCTTAGTCGGGGGGACCTATGGCTACACCTTC. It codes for CASSLVGGTYGYTF.

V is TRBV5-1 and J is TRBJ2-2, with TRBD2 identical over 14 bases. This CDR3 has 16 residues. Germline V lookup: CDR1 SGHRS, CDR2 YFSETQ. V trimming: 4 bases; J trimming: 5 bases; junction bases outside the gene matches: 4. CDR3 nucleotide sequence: TGCGCCAGCAGCCGACTAGCGGGAGGGAGTACCGGGGAGCTGTTTTTT. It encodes CASSRLAGGSTGELFF.

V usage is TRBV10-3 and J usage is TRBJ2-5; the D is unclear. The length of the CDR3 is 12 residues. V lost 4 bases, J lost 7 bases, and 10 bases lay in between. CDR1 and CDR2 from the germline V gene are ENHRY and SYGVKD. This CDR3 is CAISATGGTQYF. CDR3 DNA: TGTGCCATCAGTGCCACCGGTGGGACCCAGTACTTC.

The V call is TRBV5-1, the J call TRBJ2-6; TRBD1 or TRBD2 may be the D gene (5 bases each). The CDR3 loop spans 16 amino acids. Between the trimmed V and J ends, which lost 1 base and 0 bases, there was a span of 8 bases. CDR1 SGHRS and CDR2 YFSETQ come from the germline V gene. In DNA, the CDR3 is TGCGCCAGCAGCTTGTTGGGGGACTCTGGGGCCAACGTCCTGACTTTC. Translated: CASSLLGDSGANVLTF.

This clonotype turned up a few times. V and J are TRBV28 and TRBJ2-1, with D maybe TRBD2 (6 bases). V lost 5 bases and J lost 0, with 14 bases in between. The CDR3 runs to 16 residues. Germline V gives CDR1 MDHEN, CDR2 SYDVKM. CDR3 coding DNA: TGTGCCAGCAGTGTGACTAGGTTGAGCTCCTACAATGAGCAGTTCTTC. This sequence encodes CASSVTRLSSYNEQFF.

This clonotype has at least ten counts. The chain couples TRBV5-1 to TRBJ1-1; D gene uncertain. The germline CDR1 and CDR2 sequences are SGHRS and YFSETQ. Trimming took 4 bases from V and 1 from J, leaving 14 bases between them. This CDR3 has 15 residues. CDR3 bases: TGCGCCAGCAGCGATCAAGGAACAGCGAACACTGAAGCTTTCTTT. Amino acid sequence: CASSDQGTANTEAFF.

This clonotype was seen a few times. The CDR3 loop reads CASSQEPSSSGRDTQYF. DNA of the CDR3: TGCGCCAGCAGCCAAGAGCCTAGCTCGTCGGGGAGAGATACGCAGTATTTT. The genes are TRBV4-3 and TRBJ2-3; a possible D gene is TRBD2 (5 bases). The CDR3 runs 17 residues. Germline V gives CDR1 LGHNA, CDR2 YSLEER. V shed 0 bases and J shed 5 bases, with 18 bases lying between them.

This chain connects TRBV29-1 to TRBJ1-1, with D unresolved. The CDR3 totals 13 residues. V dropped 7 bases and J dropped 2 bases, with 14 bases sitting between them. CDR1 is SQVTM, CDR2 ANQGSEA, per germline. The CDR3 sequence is CSASAGLNTEAFF. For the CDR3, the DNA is TGCAGCGCCTCGGCCGGTTTAAACACTGAAGCTTTCTTT.